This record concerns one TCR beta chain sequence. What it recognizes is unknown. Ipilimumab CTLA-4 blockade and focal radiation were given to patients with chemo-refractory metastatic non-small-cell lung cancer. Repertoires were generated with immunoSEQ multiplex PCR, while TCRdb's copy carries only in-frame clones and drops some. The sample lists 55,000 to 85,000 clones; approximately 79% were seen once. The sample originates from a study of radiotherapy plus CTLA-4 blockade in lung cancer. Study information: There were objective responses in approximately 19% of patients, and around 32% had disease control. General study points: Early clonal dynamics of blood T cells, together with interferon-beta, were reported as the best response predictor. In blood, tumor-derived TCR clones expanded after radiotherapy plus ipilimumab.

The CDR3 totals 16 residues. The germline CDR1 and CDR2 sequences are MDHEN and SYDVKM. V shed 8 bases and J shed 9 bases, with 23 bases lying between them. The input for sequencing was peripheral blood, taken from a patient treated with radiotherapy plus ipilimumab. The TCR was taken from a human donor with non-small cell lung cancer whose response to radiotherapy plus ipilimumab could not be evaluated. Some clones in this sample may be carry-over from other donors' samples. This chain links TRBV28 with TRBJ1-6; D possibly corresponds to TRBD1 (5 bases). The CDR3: CASLSPRGGFLSPLHF. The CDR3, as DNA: TGTGCCAGCCTTTCCCCTCGCGGGGGGTTTCTTTCACCCCTCCACTTT.